The 9 T cell receptor beta chains in this list originate from one sample, sequenced in a study of blood T cell repertoires in COVID-19. Only in-frame clones appear in the TCRdb table, and some are missing; sequencing was by immunoSEQ multiplex PCR. The repertoire has approximately 230,000 clones, 75% to 95% of them found once; the top ten carry approximately 2%. Material: PBMCs or T cells enriched from blood (not recorded which). These receptors were collected from a woman aged 18-29 years who had recovered from COVID-19.

The CDR3 sequence: CASSVNPGDPWGVDTF. The CDR3 DNA follows: TGTGCCAGCAGCGTGAACCCAGGGGATCCTTGGGGTGTGGACACCTTC. The rearrangement joins TRBV7-3 to TRBJ1-2; D is perhaps TRBD1 (6 bases). This CDR3 is built from 16 residues. The ends were cut back, 5 bases at V and 12 bases at J, with 28 bases in the middle. Germline lookup yields CDR1 SGHTA and CDR2 FQGTGA.

This chain joins TRBV9 and TRBJ2-7; 7 positions agree with TRBD1. The CDR3 is made up of 15 amino acids. The V gene end was trimmed by 0 bases and the J gene end by 3 bases; junction bases not matched to a gene: 6. Germline CDR1 and CDR2: SGDLS and YYNGEE. The CDR3 bases are TGTGCCAGCAGCGTAGGACAGGGTCATGGCTACGAGCAGTACTTC. Encoded protein: CASSVGQGHGYEQYF.

The gene calls are TRBV7-8 and TRBJ1-5; D is ambiguous. The CDR3 contains 14 residues. Germline V lookup: CDR1 SGHVS, CDR2 FQNEAQ. The V end lost 1 base, the J end lost 9 bases, and 13 bases lay between the germline ends. For the CDR3, the DNA is TGTGCCAGCAGCTTAGGGCGGTTTAGCGGGCCCCAGCATTTT. It codes for CASSLGRFSGPQHF.

The V call is TRBV5-4, the J call TRBJ1-2; 9 positions match TRBD1. This CDR3 is built from 14 residues. Trimming took 0 bases from V and 3 from J; bases not matched to a gene: 0. Germline CDR1 is SGHNT and CDR2 is YYREEE (reference sequence). CDR3 in DNA: TGTGCCAGCAGCTTGGGGGACAGGGACTATGGCTACACCTTC. Encoded protein: CASSLGDRDYGYTF.

This chain joins TRBV10-1 and TRBJ2-1; possible D gene TRBD1, 5 bases. The V gene lost 4 bases and the J gene lost 6 bases, with 10 bases spanning the gap. CDR3 size: 13 residues. From germline, CDR1 is WNHNN and CDR2 SYGVQD (reference sequence). The CDR3, as DNA: TGCGCCAGCAGTGCAACAGGCAGCAATGAGCAGTTCTTC. Encoded protein: CASSATGSNEQFF.

The chain is built from TRBV11-3 and TRBJ2-5; 7 bases align to TRBD1. Germline values: CDR1 SGHNT, CDR2 YENEEA. This CDR3 comprises 15 residues. J gave up 0 bases and V 4 bases, and 5 bases lay outside the gene matches. The CDR3 sequence: CASSYDRAHQETQYF. CDR3 in DNA: TGTGCCAGCAGCTATGACAGGGCCCACCAAGAGACCCAGTACTTC.

This chain joins TRBV7-6 and TRBJ2-2; 12 nucleotides line up with TRBD2. CDR1 and CDR2 (germline): SGHVS, FNYEAQ. The V and J ends lost 8 bases and 5 bases, in that order; junction bases with no gene match: 9. The CDR3 consists of 16 residues. In DNA, the CDR3 is TGTGCCAGCCACCAGACTAGCGGGGGTTGGACCGGGGAGCTGTTTTTT. Translation gives CASHQTSGGWTGELFF.

V and J are TRBV4-1 and TRBJ2-7; possibly TRBD2 for D (6 bases). V shed 4 bases and J shed 3 bases, with 10 bases lying between them. The CDR3 runs to 13 residues. CDR1 and CDR2 from the germline V gene are MGHRA and YSYEKL. CDR3: CASSRREDYEQYF. The CDR3 bases are TGCGCCAGCAGCCGGCGGGAAGACTACGAGCAGTACTTC.

The V and J genes are TRBV21-1 and TRBJ2-5; the table's D call TRBD2 went unverified against the DNA. TRBV21-1 is a pseudogene. This CDR3 contains 17 residues. The chain's CDR3 is CASSNKDSGMGAETQYF. In DNA form, the CDR3 reads TGTGCCAGCAGCAATAAGGATAGCGGGATGGGCGCGGAGACCCAGTACTTC.